This T cell receptor (beta chain) was profiled in a study of Graves' ophthalmopathy and Graves' hyperthyroidism. Study details: Blood was drawn at initial diagnosis, before any treatment. Study observations and caveats: Clonotypes were expanded in thyroid at above 0.001 frequency, and most also appeared in blood.

This clonotype was recorded at least ten times. The antigen is unknown. Amplifying from RNA transcripts, the study obtained TCR beta CDR3 regions. An opening RT-PCR round employed HTBI primers and preceded a second-round multiplex PCR. TCRdb fed the multiplex PCR reads into MiXCR, producing one record per CDR3 protein. The profile shows about 210,000 distinct CDR3 sequences, 25% to 35% of them singletons. Ophthalmopathy-affected donors exhibited moderate-to-severe activity, CAS ≥3, NOSPECS ≥4, and duration under 3 months. As the starting material, approximately 10 ml of fresh peripheral blood yielded the PBMCs. This clonotype originated in a man between 50 and 59 years old with Graves' ophthalmopathy. Sequences were obtained from peripheral blood.

CDR3 amino acids: CAFLDSLSDEQFF. For the CDR3, the DNA is TGTGCCTTCTTGGACTCCTTGAGCGATGAGCAGTTCTTC. This rearrangement joins TRBV2 to TRBJ2-1; perhaps TRBD2 as D (5 bases). V lost 11 bases, J lost 8 bases, and 19 bases lay in between. Germline CDR1 reads SNHLY; CDR2 reads FYNNEI. The CDR3 is 13 residues long.